A selection of T cell receptor beta chains follows, all from one sample in a study of PD-1 blockade in classical Hodgkin lymphoma. The repertoire was sequenced with immunoSEQ multiplex PCR; TCRdb's copy has only in-frame clones and lacks some. The table lists more than 75,000 clones, under 95% of them singletons, with about 2% in the top ten. Sequenced material: peripheral blood mononuclear cells (PBMCs), taken before the fourth cycle of nivolumab. These receptors were obtained from a human donor with classical Hodgkin lymphoma. Each CDR3 is given with its conserved first and last residue. D genes are given only for firm matches. Some rows mark clone size as missing; the rest say once, few, many or name a class of expanded clone.

TRBV28	.	once	TRBJ1-4	CASSWGPTNEKLFF	TGTGCCAGCAGTTGGGGTCCAACTAATGAAAAACTGTTTTTT
TRBV11-2	TRBD2	.	TRBJ2-2	CASSFLAGTSGSGELFF	TGTGCCAGCAGCTTTCTCGCCGGGACTAGCGGGAGCGGGGAGCTGTTTTTT
TRBV19	TRBD1	.	TRBJ2-6	CASSSRTGAISGANVLTF	TGTGCCAGTAGTTCCCGGACAGGGGCCATCTCTGGGGCCAACGTCCTGACTTTC
TRBV11-2	.	.	TRBJ1-1	CASSLSNTEAFF	TGTGCCAGCAGCCTGTCGAACACTGAAGCTTTCTTT
TRBV28	.	.	TRBJ1-5	CASKSYEDQPQHF	TGTGCCAGCAAGAGTTACGAGGATCAGCCCCAGCATTTT
TRBV5-1	TRBD1	.	TRBJ2-1	CASSQGQGGDEQFF	TGCGCCAGCAGCCAGGGACAGGGCGGCGATGAGCAGTTCTTC
TRBV19	TRBD2	.	TRBJ2-4	CASSTPGLAGGLGIQYF	TGTGCCAGTAGTACCCCGGGACTAGCGGGAGGGCTGGGCATTCAGTACTTC
TRBV2	.	.	TRBJ1-4	CASRERTATTNEKLFF	TGTGCCAGCAGGGAAAGGACGGCGACAACTAATGAAAAACTGTTTTTT
TRBV27	TRBD2	.	TRBJ2-1	CASSLTLAGGLDEQFF	TGTGCCAGCAGTCTAACACTAGCGGGAGGCCTCGATGAGCAGTTCTTC
TRBV2	TRBD1	.	TRBJ2-3	CAGGSATGLTDTQYF	TGTGCCGGAGGATCTGCGACAGGGCTAACAGATACGCAGTATTTT
TRBV9	TRBD1	once	TRBJ2-7	CASSPRDRGYEQYF	TGTGCCAGCAGCCCCCGGGACAGGGGCTACGAGCAGTACTTC
TRBV7-3	TRBD2	.	TRBJ2-5	CASSEGLAVGVETQYF	TGTGCCAGCAGCGAGGGACTAGCGGTTGGGGTCGAGACCCAGTACTTC
TRBV30	TRBD2	.	TRBJ2-1	CAWSSGTSGSWDSYNEQFF	TGTGCCTGGAGTTCCGGGACTAGCGGGAGTTGGGACTCCTACAATGAGCAGTTCTTC
TRBV29-1	.	.	TRBJ2-1	CSAHLPFDEQFF	TGCAGCGCCCACTTACCTTTTGATGAGCAGTTCTTC
TRBV2	.	.	TRBJ2-7	CASMEDYEQYF	TGTGCCAGCATGGAGGATTACGAGCAGTACTTC
TRBV4-1	.	.	TRBJ2-7	CASSQVGNEQYF	TGCGCCAGCAGCCAAGTAGGGAACGAGCAGTACTTC
TRBV5-1	.	.	TRBJ2-2	CASSLGGTANTGELFF	TGCGCCAGCAGCTTGGGCGGGACAGCGAACACCGGGGAGCTGTTTTTT
TRBV7-8	.	.	TRBJ2-7	CASSLVSGEQYF	TGTGCCAGCAGCTTAGTTAGCGGCGAGCAGTACTTC
TRBV5-1	TRBD2	.	TRBJ2-7	CASSLVGTTAYEQYF	TGCGCCAGCAGCTTGGTAGGGACTACCGCCTACGAGCAGTACTTC
TRBV4-1	TRBD1	.	TRBJ1-1	CASSPEWTGKGVDTEAFF	TGCGCCAGCAGCCCGGAATGGACAGGGAAGGGTGTGGACACTGAAGCTTTCTTT
TRBV19	.	.	TRBJ2-7	CASSQLVGGGEQYF	TGTGCCAGTAGCCAACTAGTAGGGGGAGGTGAGCAGTACTTC
TRBV4-1	TRBD1	.	TRBJ1-2	CASRLATGGDYGYTF	TGCGCCAGCAGGCTGGCAACAGGGGGGGACTATGGCTACACCTTC
TRBV29-1	TRBD2	.	TRBJ2-2	CSVEGTSRTGELFF	TGCAGCGTTGAGGGGACTAGCCGGACCGGGGAGCTGTTTTTT
TRBV19	.	once	TRBJ1-1	CASSIRRAPTTGANTEAFF	TGTGCCAGTAGTATCCGACGGGCCCCGACGACAGGCGCGAACACTGAAGCTTTCTTT
TRBV19	.	.	TRBJ1-1	CASSPRQDGNFEAFF	TGTGCCAGTAGTCCCCGACAGGATGGAAATTTTGAAGCTTTCTTT
TRBV29-1	.	few	TRBJ1-2	CSGTDRVGVCTF	TGCAGCGGTACAGACCGAGTCGGAGTGTGCACCTTC
TRBV15	TRBD2	.	TRBJ2-7	CATSARTSSLFYEQYF	TGTGCCACCAGCGCTAGGACTAGCTCACTCTTCTACGAGCAGTACTTC
TRBV27	TRBD2	.	TRBJ2-7	CASSSLGVREPYYEQYF	TGTGCCAGCAGTTCCCTCGGGGTGCGGGAGCCATACTACGAGCAGTACTTC
TRBV9	.	.	TRBJ2-2	CASRETAGELFF	TGTGCCAGCAGGGAAACCGCCGGGGAGCTGTTTTTT
TRBV11-3	TRBD1	.	TRBJ1-3	CASSPFSDETGNAGNTIYF	TGTGCCAGCAGCCCGTTCTCGGACGAGACAGGGAACGCTGGAAACACCATATATTTT
TRBV11-2	.	.	TRBJ2-1	CASSLNRELLSSYNEQFF	TGTGCCAGCAGCCTCAACCGGGAGCTTCTTAGCTCCTACAATGAGCAGTTCTTC
TRBV18	TRBD1	once	TRBJ1-2	CASSPLRGDRANGYTF	TGTGCCAGCTCACCATTGAGAGGGGACAGGGCTAATGGCTACACCTTC
TRBV7-2	TRBD2	.	TRBJ2-3	CASSFGLAVTTDTQYF	TGTGCCAGCAGCTTCGGACTAGCGGTAACCACAGATACGCAGTATTTT